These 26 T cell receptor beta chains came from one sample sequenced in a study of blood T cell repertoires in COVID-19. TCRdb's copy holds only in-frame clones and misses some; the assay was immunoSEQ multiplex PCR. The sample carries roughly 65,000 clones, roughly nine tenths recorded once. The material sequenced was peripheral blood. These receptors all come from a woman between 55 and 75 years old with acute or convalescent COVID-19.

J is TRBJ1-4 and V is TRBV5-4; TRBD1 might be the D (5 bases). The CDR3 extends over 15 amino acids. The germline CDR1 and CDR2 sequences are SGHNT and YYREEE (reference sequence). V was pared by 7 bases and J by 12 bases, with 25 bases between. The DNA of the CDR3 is TGTGCCAGCGGAACTGGGCAGGGCCATGGATCCCAACTGTTTTTT. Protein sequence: CASGTGQGHGSQLFF. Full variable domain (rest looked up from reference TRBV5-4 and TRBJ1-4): ETGVTQSPTHLIKTRGQQVTLRCSSQSGHNTVSWYQQALGQGPQFIFQYYREEENGRGNFPPRFSGLQFPNYSSELNVNALELDDSALYLCASGTGQGHGSQLFFGSGTQLSVL.

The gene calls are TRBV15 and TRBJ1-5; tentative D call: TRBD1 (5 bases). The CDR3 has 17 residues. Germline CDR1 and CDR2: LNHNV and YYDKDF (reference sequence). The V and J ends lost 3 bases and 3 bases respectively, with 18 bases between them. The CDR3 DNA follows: TGTGCCACCAGCAGCCCGGGGGGGAAAGTTTACAATCAGCCCCAGCATTTT. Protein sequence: CATSSPGGKVYNQPQHF.

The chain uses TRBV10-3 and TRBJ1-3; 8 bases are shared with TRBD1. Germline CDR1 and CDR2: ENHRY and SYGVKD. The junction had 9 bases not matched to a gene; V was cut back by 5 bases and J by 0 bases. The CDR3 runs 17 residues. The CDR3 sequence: CAISLTGGTLSGNTIYF. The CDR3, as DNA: TGTGCCATCAGTCTTACAGGGGGAACGCTCTCTGGAAACACCATATATTTT.

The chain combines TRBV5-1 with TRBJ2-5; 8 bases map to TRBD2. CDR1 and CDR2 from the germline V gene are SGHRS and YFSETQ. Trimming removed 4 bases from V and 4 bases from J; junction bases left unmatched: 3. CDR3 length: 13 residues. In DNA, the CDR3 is TGCGCCAGCAGCCCCGGGGGGGGAGAGACCCAGTACTTC. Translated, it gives CASSPGGGETQYF.

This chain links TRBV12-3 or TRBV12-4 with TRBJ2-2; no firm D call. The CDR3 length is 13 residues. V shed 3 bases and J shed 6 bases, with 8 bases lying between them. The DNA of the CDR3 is TGTGCCAGCAGTTTTCAGCGAGCCGGGGAGCTGTTTTTT. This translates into CASSFQRAGELFF.

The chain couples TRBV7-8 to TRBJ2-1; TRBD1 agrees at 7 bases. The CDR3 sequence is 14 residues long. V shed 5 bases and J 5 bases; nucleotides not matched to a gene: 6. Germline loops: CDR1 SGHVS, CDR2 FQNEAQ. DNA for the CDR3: TGTGCCAGCAGCCCCCCGACAGGGAACAATGAGCAGTTCTTC. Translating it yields CASSPPTGNNEQFF.

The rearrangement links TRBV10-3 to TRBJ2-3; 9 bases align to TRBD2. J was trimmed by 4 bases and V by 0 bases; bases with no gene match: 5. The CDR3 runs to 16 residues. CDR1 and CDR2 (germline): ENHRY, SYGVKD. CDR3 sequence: CAISESSAGGPDTQYF. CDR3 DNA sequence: TGTGCCATCAGTGAGTCTTCTGCGGGGGGGCCAGATACGCAGTATTTT.

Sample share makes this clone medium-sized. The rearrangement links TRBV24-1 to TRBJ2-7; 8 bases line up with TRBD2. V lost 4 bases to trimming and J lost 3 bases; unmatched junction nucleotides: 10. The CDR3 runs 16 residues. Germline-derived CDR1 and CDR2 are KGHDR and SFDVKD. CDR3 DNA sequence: TGTGCCACCAGTGACTCCGGGACTAGACCCTTCTACGAGCAGTACTTC. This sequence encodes CATSDSGTRPFYEQYF.

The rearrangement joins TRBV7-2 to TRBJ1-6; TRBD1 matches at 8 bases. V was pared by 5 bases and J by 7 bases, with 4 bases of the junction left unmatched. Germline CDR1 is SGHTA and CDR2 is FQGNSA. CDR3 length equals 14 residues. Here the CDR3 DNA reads TGTGCCAGCAGCCCAGGGGGCGGCAATTCACCCCTCCACTTT. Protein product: CASSPGGGNSPLHF.

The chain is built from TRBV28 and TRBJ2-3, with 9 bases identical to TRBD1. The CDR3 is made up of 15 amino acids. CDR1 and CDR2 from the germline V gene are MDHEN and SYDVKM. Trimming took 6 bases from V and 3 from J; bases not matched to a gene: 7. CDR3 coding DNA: TGTGCCAGCAGCTACAGGGGGCTGAGAACAGATACGCAGTATTTT. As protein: CASSYRGLRTDTQYF.

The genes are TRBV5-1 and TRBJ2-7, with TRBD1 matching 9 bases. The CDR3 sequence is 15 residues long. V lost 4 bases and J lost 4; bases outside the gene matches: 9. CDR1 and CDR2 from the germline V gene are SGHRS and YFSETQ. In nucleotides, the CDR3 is TGCGCCAGCAGCGCGTCGGGACAGGGTGCATACGAGCAGTACTTC. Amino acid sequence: CASSASGQGAYEQYF.

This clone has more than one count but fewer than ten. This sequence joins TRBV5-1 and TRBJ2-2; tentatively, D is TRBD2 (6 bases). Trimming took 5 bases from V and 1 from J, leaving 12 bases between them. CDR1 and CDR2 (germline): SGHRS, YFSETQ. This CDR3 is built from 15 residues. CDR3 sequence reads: CASRYQAGNTGELFF. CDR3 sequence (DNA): TGCGCCAGCAGATATCAAGCGGGGAACACCGGGGAGCTGTTTTTT. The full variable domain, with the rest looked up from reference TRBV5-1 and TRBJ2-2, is KAGVTQTPRYLIKTRGQQVTLSCSPISGHRSVSWYQQTPGQGLQFLFEYFSETQRNKGNFPGRFSGRQFSNSRSEMNVSTLELGDSALYLCASRYQAGNTGELFFGEGSRLTVL.

The CDR3 sequence is CASSQQGYEQYF. The CDR3 region has the DNA TGTGCCAGCTCACAACAGGGTTACGAGCAGTACTTC. The chain carries TRBV18 and TRBJ2-7; possible D gene TRBD1, 6 bases. The CDR3 is 12 residues long. V shed 4 bases and J shed 4 bases, with 8 bases lying between them. The germline V gene has CDR1 KGHSH and CDR2 LQKENI.

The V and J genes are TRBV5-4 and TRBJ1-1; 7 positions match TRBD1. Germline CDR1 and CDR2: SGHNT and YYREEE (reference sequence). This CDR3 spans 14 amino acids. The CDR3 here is CAAARGILSTEAFF. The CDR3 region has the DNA TGTGCAGCAGCCAGGGGGATATTAAGTACTGAAGCTTTCTTT. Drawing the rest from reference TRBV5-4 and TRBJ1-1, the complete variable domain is ETGVTQSPTHLIKTRGQQVTLRCSSQSGHNTVSWYQQALGQGPQFIFQYYREEENGRGNFPPRFSGLQFPNYSSELNVNALELDDSALYLCAAARGILSTEAFFGQGTRLTVV.

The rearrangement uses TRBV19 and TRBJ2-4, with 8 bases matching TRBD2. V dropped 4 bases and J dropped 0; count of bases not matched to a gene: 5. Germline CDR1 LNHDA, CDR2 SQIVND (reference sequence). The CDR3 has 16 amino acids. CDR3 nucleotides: TGTGCCAGTAGTACGGCGGGGGGCCTAGCCAAAAACATTCAGTACTTC. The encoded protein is CASSTAGGLAKNIQYF. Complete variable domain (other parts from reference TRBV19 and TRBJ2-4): DGGITQSPKYLFRKEGQNVTLSCEQNLNHDAMYWYRQDPGQGLRLIYYSQIVNDFQKGDIAEGYSVSREKKESFPLTVTSAQKNPTAFYLCASSTAGGLAKNIQYFGAGTRLSVL.

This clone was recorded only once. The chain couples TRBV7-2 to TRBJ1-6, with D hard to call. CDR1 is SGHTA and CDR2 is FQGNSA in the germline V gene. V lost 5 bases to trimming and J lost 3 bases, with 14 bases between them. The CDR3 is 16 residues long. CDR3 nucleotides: TGTGCCAGCAGCCCCGACCCGGCAGGCTATAATTCACCCCTCCACTTT. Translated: CASSPDPAGYNSPLHF.

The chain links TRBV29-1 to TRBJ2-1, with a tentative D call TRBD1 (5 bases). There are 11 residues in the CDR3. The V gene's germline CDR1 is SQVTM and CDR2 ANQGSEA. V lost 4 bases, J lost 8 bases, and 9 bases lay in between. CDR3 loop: CSVARVDEQFF. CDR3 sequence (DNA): TGCAGCGTTGCCAGGGTCGATGAGCAGTTCTTC.

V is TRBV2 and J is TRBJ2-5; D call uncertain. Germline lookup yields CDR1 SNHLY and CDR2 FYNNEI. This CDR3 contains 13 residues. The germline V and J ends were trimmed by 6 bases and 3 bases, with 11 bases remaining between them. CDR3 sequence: CASSLAMEETQYF. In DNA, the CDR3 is TGTGCCAGCAGCTTAGCTATGGAAGAGACCCAGTACTTC.

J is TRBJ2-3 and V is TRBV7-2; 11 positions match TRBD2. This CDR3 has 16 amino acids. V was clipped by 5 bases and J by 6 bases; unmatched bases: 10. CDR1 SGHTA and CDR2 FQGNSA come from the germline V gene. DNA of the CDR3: TGTGCCAGCAGCATAGGGTTAGCGGGGGGGCTCGATACGCAGTATTTT. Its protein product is CASSIGLAGGLDTQYF.

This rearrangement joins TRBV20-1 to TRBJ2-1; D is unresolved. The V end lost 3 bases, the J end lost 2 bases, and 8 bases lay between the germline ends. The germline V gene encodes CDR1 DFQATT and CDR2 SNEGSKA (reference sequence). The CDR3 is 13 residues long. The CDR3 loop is CSASVSPYNEQFF. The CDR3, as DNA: TGCAGTGCTAGTGTTAGTCCCTACAATGAGCAGTTCTTC.

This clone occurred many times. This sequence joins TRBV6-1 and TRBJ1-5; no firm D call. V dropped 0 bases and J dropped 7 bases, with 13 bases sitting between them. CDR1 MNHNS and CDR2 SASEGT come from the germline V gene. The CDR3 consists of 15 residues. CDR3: CASSEAEGDYQPQHF. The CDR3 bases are TGTGCCAGCAGTGAAGCAGAGGGAGATTACCAGCCCCAGCATTTT.

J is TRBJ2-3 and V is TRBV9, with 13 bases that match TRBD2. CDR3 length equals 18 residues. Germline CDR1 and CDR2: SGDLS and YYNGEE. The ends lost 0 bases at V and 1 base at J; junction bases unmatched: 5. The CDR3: CASSVEQGLAGRTDTQYF. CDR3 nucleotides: TGTGCCAGCAGCGTAGAGCAGGGACTAGCGGGGCGCACAGATACGCAGTATTTT.

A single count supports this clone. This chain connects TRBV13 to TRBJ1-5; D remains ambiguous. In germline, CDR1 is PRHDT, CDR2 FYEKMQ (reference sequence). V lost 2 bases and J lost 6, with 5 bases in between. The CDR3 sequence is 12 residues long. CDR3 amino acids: CASSLLGQPQHF. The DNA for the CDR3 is TGTGCCAGCAGCTTACTCGGTCAGCCCCAGCATTTT.

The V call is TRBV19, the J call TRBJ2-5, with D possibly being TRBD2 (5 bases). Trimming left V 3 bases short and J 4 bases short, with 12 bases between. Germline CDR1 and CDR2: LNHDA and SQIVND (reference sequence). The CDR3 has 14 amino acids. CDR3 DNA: TGTGCCAGTAGTATCCGACCGAGCGGAGAGACCCAGTACTTC. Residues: CASSIRPSGETQYF.

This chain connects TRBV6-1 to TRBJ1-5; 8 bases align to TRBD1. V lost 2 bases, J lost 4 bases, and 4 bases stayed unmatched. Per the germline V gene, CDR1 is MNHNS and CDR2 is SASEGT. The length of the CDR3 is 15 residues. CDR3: CASSETTGGNQPQHF. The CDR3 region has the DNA TGTGCCAGCAGTGAAACTACAGGGGGAAATCAGCCCCAGCATTTT.

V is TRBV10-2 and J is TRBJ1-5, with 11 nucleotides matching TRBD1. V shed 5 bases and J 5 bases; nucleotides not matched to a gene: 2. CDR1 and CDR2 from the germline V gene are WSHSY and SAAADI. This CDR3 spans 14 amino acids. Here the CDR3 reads CASSTGQGDQPQHF. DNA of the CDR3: TGCGCCAGCAGTACGGGACAGGGGGATCAGCCCCAGCATTTT.